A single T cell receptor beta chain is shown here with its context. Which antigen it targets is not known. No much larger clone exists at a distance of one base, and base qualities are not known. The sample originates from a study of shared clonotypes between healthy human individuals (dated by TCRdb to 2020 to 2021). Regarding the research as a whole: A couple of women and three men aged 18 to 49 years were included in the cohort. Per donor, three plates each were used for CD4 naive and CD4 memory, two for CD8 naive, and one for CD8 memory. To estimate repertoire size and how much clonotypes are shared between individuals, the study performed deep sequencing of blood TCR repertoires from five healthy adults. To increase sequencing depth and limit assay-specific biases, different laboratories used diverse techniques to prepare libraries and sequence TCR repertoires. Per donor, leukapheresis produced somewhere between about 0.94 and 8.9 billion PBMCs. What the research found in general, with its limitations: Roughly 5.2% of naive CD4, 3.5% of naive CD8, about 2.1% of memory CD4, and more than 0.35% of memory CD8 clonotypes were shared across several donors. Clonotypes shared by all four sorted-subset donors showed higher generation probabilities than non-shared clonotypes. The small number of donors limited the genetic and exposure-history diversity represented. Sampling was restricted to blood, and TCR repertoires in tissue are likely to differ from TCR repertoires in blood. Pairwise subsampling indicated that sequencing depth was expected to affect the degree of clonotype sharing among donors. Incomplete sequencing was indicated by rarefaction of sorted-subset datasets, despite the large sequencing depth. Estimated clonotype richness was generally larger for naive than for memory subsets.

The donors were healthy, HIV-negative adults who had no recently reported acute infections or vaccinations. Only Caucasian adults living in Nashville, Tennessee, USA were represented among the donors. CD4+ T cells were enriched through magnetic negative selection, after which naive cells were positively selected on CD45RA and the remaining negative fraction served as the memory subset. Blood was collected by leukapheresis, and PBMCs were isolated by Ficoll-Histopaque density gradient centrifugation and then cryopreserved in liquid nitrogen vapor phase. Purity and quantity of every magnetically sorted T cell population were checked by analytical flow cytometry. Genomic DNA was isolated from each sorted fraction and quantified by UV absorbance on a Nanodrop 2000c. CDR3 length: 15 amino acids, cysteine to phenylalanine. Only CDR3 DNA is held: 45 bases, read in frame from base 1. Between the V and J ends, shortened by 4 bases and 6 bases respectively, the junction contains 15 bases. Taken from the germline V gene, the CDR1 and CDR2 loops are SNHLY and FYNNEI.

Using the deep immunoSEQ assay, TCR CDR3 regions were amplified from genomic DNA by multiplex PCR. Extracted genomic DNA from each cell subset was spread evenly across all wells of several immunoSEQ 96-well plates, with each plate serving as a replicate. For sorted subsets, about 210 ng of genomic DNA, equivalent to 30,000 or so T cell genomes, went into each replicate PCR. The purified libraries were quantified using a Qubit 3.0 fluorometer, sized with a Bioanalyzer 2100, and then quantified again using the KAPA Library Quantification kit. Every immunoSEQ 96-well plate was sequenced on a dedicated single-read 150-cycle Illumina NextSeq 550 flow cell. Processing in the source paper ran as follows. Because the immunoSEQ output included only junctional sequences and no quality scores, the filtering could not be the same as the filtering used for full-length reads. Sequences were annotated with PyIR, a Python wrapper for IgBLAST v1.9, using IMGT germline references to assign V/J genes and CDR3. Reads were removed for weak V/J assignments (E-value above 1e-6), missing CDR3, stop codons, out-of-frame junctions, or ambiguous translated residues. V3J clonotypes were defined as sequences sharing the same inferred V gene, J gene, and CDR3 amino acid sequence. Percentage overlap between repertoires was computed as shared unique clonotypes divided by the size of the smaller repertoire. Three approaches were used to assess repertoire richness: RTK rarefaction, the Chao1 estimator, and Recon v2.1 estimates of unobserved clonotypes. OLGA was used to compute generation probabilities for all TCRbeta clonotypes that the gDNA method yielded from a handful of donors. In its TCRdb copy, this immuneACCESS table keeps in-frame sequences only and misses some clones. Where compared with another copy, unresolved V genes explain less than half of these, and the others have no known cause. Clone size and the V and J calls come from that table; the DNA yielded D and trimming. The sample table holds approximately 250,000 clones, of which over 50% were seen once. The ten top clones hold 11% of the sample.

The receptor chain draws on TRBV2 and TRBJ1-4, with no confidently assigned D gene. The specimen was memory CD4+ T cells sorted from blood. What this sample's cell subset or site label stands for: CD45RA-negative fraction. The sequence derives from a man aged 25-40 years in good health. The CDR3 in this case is CASSVHQGYDEKLFF. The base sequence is TGTGCCAGCAGTGTACATCAAGGGTATGATGAAAAACTGTTTTTT.